Sequencing of this T cell receptor (beta chain) was carried out in a study of T cell responses to AZD1222 COVID-19 vaccine. Points from the study as a whole: Once two AZD1222 doses were given, Spike-specific TCR breadth and depth went up.

Here immunoSEQ multiplex PCR was the method, and the copy in TCRdb shows in-frame clones only, minus some. The repertoire has 130,000 to 150,000 clones, about nine tenths of them found once; the top ten carry more than 3%. The CDR3 totals 14 residues. Germline V lookup: CDR1 SGDLS, CDR2 YYNGEE. V was clipped by 0 bases and J by 7 bases; unmatched bases: 2. Comments on this clone: The antigen remains undetermined.

The TCR sequence derives from an adult in good health. This rearrangement joins TRBV9 to TRBJ2-5; 11 bases are shared with TRBD1. Sequencing was performed on peripheral blood, taken on day 0 of AZD1222 vaccination. The CDR3 bases are TGTGCCAGCAGCGTAGTGGGGACAGGGGGGACCCAGTACTTC. Its translation: CASSVVGTGGTQYF.